This TCR beta chain stems from a study of T-cell reconstitution after alpha-beta-depleted transplantation in children listed by TCRdb under 2016. Regarding the complete study: The study quantitatively tracked T-cell immune reconstitution after TCRalphabeta/CD19-depleted allogeneic hematopoietic cell transplantation in children using TCR repertoire profiling.

On the study overall, not on this receptor specifically: Hyperexpanded clone frequencies declined over subsequent months; after one year, T-cell counts and TCRbeta diversity were mostly attributed to newly produced T cells. The apparently early recovery of alphabetaT-cell counts about two months after transplant reportedly depended on only several hundred rapidly expanded clones that came from non-depleted graft cells. In some patients, the high TCRbeta diversity seen at day 60 was put down to recipient T cells and intrathymic progenitors that had survived conditioning.

The CDR3 holds 16 amino acids from the cysteine to the phenylalanine. Only the CDR3 region is kept as DNA, spanning 48 bases read in frame from base 1. The junction carries 20 bases between V and J, which are trimmed by 7 bases and 2 bases respectively. The germline V gene (reference sequence) provides CDR1 DFQATT and CDR2 SNEGSKA. A few counts support this clonotype. It has no known antigen specificity. Nothing much larger sits one base from this clone, and base qualities are not available. The protocol used for the library was PCR. The sequencer listed for this sample is Illumina HiSeq 2500. To normalize quantification of the TCRbeta repertoire, the TCR libraries were built with molecular barcoding that relied on unique molecular identifiers. The public reads were run again by TCRdb, first through fastp at Q25 and then through MiXCR, and only productive beta chains were kept. Each CDR3 protein gets just one entry, which takes the most common genes and DNA from the rows behind it. This sample lists roughly 350,000 distinct CDR3 sequences; around 16% were detected once. In total, the top ten clones hold around 38% of the sample.

What the treatment or condition label conveys for this sample: allogeneic hematopoietic cell transplantation with graft depleted of TCRalphabeta T cells and CD19 B cells. The transplant recipients were children given TCRalphabeta/CD19-depleted allogeneic hematopoietic cell grafts. Recombination connected TRBV20-1 to TRBJ2-2; a confident D gene designation cannot be given. This TCR derives from a male patient between 2 and 9 years old who had a stem cell transplant for acute lymphoblastic leukemia, so the T cells may come from the graft donor. The material sequenced was PBMCs, mostly from graft donor cells, taken 360 days after TCRalphabeta/CD19-depleted stem cell transplant. The nucleotide sequence is given as TGCAGTGTCCGCATGGCGTCGCAAGGAAACACCGGGGAGCTGTTTTTT. It is translated as CSVRMASQGNTGELFF.